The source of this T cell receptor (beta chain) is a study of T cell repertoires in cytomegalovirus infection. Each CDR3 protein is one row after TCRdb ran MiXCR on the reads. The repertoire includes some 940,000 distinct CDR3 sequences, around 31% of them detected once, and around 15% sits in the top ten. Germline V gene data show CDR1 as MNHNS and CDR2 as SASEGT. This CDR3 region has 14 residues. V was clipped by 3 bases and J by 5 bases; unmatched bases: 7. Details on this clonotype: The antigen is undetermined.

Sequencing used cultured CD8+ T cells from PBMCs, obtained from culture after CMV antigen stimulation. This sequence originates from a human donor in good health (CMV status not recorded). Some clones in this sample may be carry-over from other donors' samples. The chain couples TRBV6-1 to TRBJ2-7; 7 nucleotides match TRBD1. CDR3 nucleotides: TGTGCCAGCAGTGAGACTATAGGACAGGACGAGCAGTACTTC. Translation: CASSETIGQDEQYF.